Each of the 19 T cell receptor beta chains below was sequenced from the same sample in a study of blood T cells in healthy people across ages. The second PCR ran about 6 to 12 cycles with a sample-barcoded 5' primer and J-beta primers. TCRdb called the 5' RACE reads again in MiXCR, with one record for every CDR3 protein. The sample has 630,000 or so distinct CDR3 sequences, roughly 30% seen once. The source material was blood. These receptor sequences come from a woman of 80 years or more in good health.

In the case of this clonotype: One end of the junction varies from germline; a read error may be responsible. V usage is TRBV20-1 and J usage is TRBJ2-4; 7 bases are shared with TRBD2. The CDR3 has 16 amino acids. Germline V gives CDR1 DFQATT, CDR2 SNEGSKA (reference sequence). CDR3: CSVRDEGRGAKNIQYF. Written as DNA, the CDR3 is TGCAGTGTTAGAGATGAGGGGCGGGGGGCCAAAAACATTCAGTACTTC.

This clonotype was counted many times. The J gene is TRBJ2-7, the V gene TRBV4-1, with D possibly called TRBD1 or TRBD2 (6 bases each). The CDR3 has 14 amino acids. Trimming took 1 base from V and 5 from J, leaving 12 bases between them. Germline CDR1 and CDR2: MGHRA and YSYEKL. The CDR3 sequence: CASSQVGGKDEQYF. The CDR3 DNA follows: TGCGCCAGCAGCCAAGTGGGGGGCAAGGACGAGCAGTACTTC.

The chain joins TRBV6-5 to TRBJ1-5, with D unclear. The CDR3 has 14 amino acids. CDR1 and CDR2 from the germline V gene are MNHEY and SVGAGI. V lost 0 bases to trimming and J lost 0 bases, with 3 bases between them. The CDR3 DNA follows: TGTGCCAGCAGTTACTCGAATAGCAATCAGCCCCAGCATTTT. It encodes CASSYSNSNQPQHF.

This clonotype was detected only a few times. It may be a read error: a sequence one base away is much more abundant. The CDR3 loop is CASSQDGDRQETQYF. Written as DNA, the CDR3 is TGTGCCAGCAGCCAAGACGGGGACCGACAAGAGACCCAGTACTTC. The chain carries TRBV3-1 and TRBJ2-5; D may match TRBD1 or TRBD2 (5 bases each). The CDR3 contains 15 residues. Germline assignment: CDR1 LGHDT and CDR2 YNNKEL (reference sequence). Trimming took off 0 bases at V and 2 bases at J, with 10 bases between the two ends.

As to this clonotype: This is likely a read error, given that the CDR3 carries no conserved phenylalanine or tryptophan at its end. The chain links TRBV12-5 to TRBJ2-5; D is uncertain. CDR3 length: 14 residues. CDR1 LGHNT and CDR2 FRNRAP come from the germline V gene. V was pared by 7 bases and J by 0 bases, with 12 bases between. CDR3 residues: CASAPAANQETQYC. In nucleotides, the CDR3 is TGTGCTAGTGCTCCCGCGGCTAACCAAGAGACCCAGTACTGC.

This clonotype was seen ten or more times. The rearrangement uses TRBV7-8 and TRBJ2-7, with D uncertain. Deletions cut 11 bases from V and 2 bases from J, with 13 bases between. The CDR3 is made up of 12 amino acids. Germline V gene lookup returns CDR1 SGHVS and CDR2 FQNEAQ. The CDR3 sequence is CASGPRAYEQYF. CDR3 sequence (DNA): TGTGCCTCCGGGCCACGAGCCTACGAGCAGTACTTC.

A note on this clonotype: A much larger clone sits a single nucleotide away, making a read error possible. V is TRBV12-3 or TRBV12-4 and J is TRBJ1-6; a weak D match, TRBD1 (5 bases). With 4 bases removed from V and 9 bases from J, the gap between germline ends came to 13 bases. The CDR3 sequence is 14 residues long. The CDR3 region is CASSSFGTGSPLHF. In DNA, the CDR3 is TGTGCCAGCAGTTCCTTCGGGACGGGTTCACCCCTCCACTTT.

The chain uses TRBV18 and TRBJ2-5; D unclear. CDR1 KGHSH and CDR2 LQKENI come from the germline V gene. This CDR3 contains 11 residues. Trimming removed 4 bases from V and 8 bases from J, with 8 bases in between. As DNA, the CDR3 is TGTGCCAGCTCACTGGACGTCACCCAGTACTTC. It translates to CASSLDVTQYF.

CDR3 region: CASSPTGQGARNSPLHF. As DNA, the CDR3 is TGTGCCAGCAGTCCTACTGGACAGGGGGCCAGGAATTCACCCCTCCACTTT. The V gene is TRBV28, the J gene TRBJ1-6, with TRBD1 matching over 11 bases. V lost 5 bases and J lost 7; bases outside the gene matches: 10. The V gene's germline CDR1 is MDHEN and CDR2 SYDVKM. The CDR3 spans 17 residues.

The chain uses TRBV10-3 and TRBJ1-2, with TRBD1 identical over 12 bases. This CDR3 is built from 16 residues. The junction had 9 bases not matched to a gene; V was cut back by 2 bases and J by 8 bases. The germline CDR1 and CDR2 sequences are ENHRY and SYGVKD. CDR3 nucleotides: TGTGCCATCAGTGAGACATCGGGACAGGGGGCTCTCGGCTACACCTTC. It translates to CAISETSGQGALGYTF.

Details on this clonotype: A clone one base away is much larger, so this may be a read error. The genes are TRBV29-1 and TRBJ2-1; D is perhaps TRBD1 (6 bases). Germline V gives CDR1 SQVTM, CDR2 ANQGSEA. This CDR3 is built from 17 residues. The ends were cut back, 1 base at V and 2 bases at J, with 18 bases in the middle. The CDR3 DNA follows: TGCAGCGTTGAAGGTAGGGGGTTGCGGTTGCCCTACAATGAGCAGTTCTTC. Amino acid sequence: CSVEGRGLRLPYNEQFF.

This clonotype was picked up many times. The chain is built from TRBV7-3 and TRBJ2-3; 8 bases align to TRBD1. CDR3 length equals 18 residues. Per the germline V gene, CDR1 is SGHTA and CDR2 is FQGTGA. Unmatched junction bases numbered 17, after V lost 5 bases and J lost 4 bases. CDR3 loop: CASSLNPTGGELADTQYF. The CDR3 DNA follows: TGTGCCAGCAGCCTTAACCCCACAGGGGGAGAGTTAGCAGATACGCAGTATTTT.

This clonotype was observed a few times. The CDR3: CASSLVVREQYF. Here the CDR3 DNA reads TGTGCCAGCAGCTTAGTCGTCCGAGAGCAGTACTTC. This chain links TRBV7-2 with TRBJ2-7; unclear D gene. From germline, CDR1 is SGHTA and CDR2 FQGNSA. The CDR3 length is 12 residues. Trimming took off 1 base at V and 7 bases at J, with 8 bases between the two ends.

This clonotype was seen repeatedly, ten times or more. The chain links TRBV4-1 to TRBJ2-3; D gene uncertain. From germline, CDR1 is MGHRA and CDR2 YSYEKL. The CDR3 extends over 14 amino acids. The V end was cut by 0 bases, the J end by 5 bases, with 9 bases between. The chain's CDR3 is CASSQEDFIDTQYF. Written as DNA, the CDR3 is TGCGCCAGCAGCCAAGAAGACTTCATAGATACGCAGTATTTT.

This clonotype appeared many times. The chain joins TRBV5-1 to TRBJ1-2; D possibly corresponds to TRBD1 (5 bases). The CDR3 contains 15 residues. CDR1 and CDR2 from the germline V gene are SGHRS and YFSETQ. Trimming pared 4 bases from V and 4 bases from J, leaving 17 bases between. The CDR3 sequence: CASSPGHTLSYGYTF. CDR3 nucleotides: TGCGCCAGCAGCCCCGGACACACGCTGTCCTATGGCTACACCTTC. The full variable domain, its missing parts supplied by reference TRBV5-1 and TRBJ1-2, is KAGVTQTPRYLIKTRGQQVTLSCSPISGHRSVSWYQQTPGQGLQFLFEYFSETQRNKGNFPGRFSGRQFSNSRSEMNVSTLELGDSALYLCASSPGHTLSYGYTFGSGTRLTVV.

This clonotype was detected many times. The chain uses TRBV20-1 and TRBJ2-4; D remains ambiguous. With 5 bases removed from V and 4 bases from J, the gap between germline ends came to 15 bases. Germline values: CDR1 DFQATT, CDR2 SNEGSKA (reference sequence). This CDR3 has 14 amino acids. CDR3 in amino acids: CSASSGTAKNIQYF. In DNA form, the CDR3 reads TGCAGTGCTTCCTCGGGTACGGCGAAAAACATTCAGTACTTC.

Concerning this clonotype itself: A single base separates this from a much larger clone, so it may be a read error. V and J are TRBV7-6 and TRBJ1-5, with TRBD1 matching 7 bases. This CDR3 has 14 residues. Germline V lookup: CDR1 SGHVS, CDR2 FNYEAQ. Losses at the gene ends were 5 bases for V and 6 bases for J; bases not matched to a gene: 7. CDR3 region: CASSETGTSQPQHF. The CDR3 bases are TGTGCCAGCAGCGAGACAGGGACGAGTCAGCCCCAGCATTTT.

Ten or more counts support this clonotype. V and J are TRBV9 and TRBJ2-7; D is possibly TRBD1 or TRBD2 (5 bases each). CDR1 is SGDLS and CDR2 is YYNGEE in the germline V gene. Deletions cut 4 bases from V and 3 bases from J, with 14 bases between. The length of the CDR3 is 14 residues. CDR3 region: CASSPRVGDYEQYF. CDR3 bases: TGTGCCAGCAGCCCCAGGGTGGGAGACTACGAGCAGTACTTC.

Turning to this clonotype: This may come from a read error, since a much larger clone is one base off. The J gene is TRBJ1-5, the V gene TRBV30; D not resolved. V dropped 3 bases and J dropped 2 bases, with 11 bases sitting between them. This CDR3 region has 14 residues. Germline V gene lookup returns CDR1 GTSNPN and CDR2 SVGIG (reference sequence). CDR3: CAWRVTGGNQPQHF. CDR3 bases: TGTGCCTGGAGGGTGACCGGGGGCAATCAGCCCCAGCATTTT.